The 27 T cell receptor beta chains in this list originate from one sample, sequenced in a study of shared clonotypes between healthy human individuals. Sequenced by immunoSEQ multiplex PCR; TCRdb stores in-frame clones only, minus some. The top ten clones hold 0.1% to 0.15% of a sample with a few million clones, around 95% of them seen once. Sequenced: naive CD4+ T cells sorted from blood. Subset noted: CD45RA+ positively selected. All receptors come from a man aged 18 to 29 in good health.

The chain uses TRBV28 and TRBJ1-3; the D gene is possibly TRBD1 (6 bases). With 8 bases removed from V and 3 bases from J, the gap between germline ends came to 14 bases. CDR3 length equals 14 residues. Germline CDR1 is MDHEN and CDR2 is SYDVKM. The CDR3 nucleotides are TGTGCCAGCGGAGCGGGGGCAAGTGGAAACACCATATATTTT. Encoded protein: CASGAGASGNTIYF.

This clone occurred once. The sample holds other DNA sequences that translate to the same CDR3. The genes are TRBV9 and TRBJ2-5; 10 bases fit TRBD2. This CDR3 comprises 15 residues. CDR1 SGDLS and CDR2 YYNGEE come from the germline V gene. V shed 1 base, J shed 5 bases, and the junction held 5 bases outside the gene matches. Here the CDR3 DNA reads TGTGCCAGCAGCGTAAGCGGGGGGGCCCGGGAGACCCAGTACTTC. The encoded protein is CASSVSGGARETQYF.

The V gene is TRBV20-1, the J gene TRBJ2-7; the D gene is possibly TRBD2 (5 bases). The V gene's germline CDR1 is DFQATT and CDR2 SNEGSKA (reference sequence). Trimming removed 8 bases at V and 5 bases at J, with 13 bases between. CDR3 size: 11 residues. CDR3 sequence (DNA): TGCAGTCCGAAACTAGGAAACGAGCAGTACTTC. This translates into CSPKLGNEQYF.

The V gene is TRBV5-1, the J gene TRBJ2-2, with D possibly TRBD1 on 8 matching bases. In germline, CDR1 is SGHRS, CDR2 YFSETQ. V shed 4 bases and J shed 5 bases, with 15 bases lying between them. This CDR3 spans 15 amino acids. Written as DNA, the CDR3 is TGCGCCAGCAGCCCAGACAGGGGAGGGACCGGGGAGCTGTTTTTT. It codes for CASSPDRGGTGELFF.

This rearrangement joins TRBV18 to TRBJ2-7; D might be TRBD2 (6 bases). V was pared by 4 bases and J by 2 bases, with 12 bases between. Germline V gene lookup returns CDR1 KGHSH and CDR2 LQKENI. This CDR3 contains 14 residues. Written as DNA, the CDR3 is TGTGCCAGCTCACTCTCTCCGGGGGCCTACGAGCAGTACTTC. Residues: CASSLSPGAYEQYF.

CDR3 amino acids: CASSLTTLNTEAFF. CDR3 bases: TGCGCCAGCAGCTTAACGACCTTGAACACTGAAGCTTTCTTT. The rearrangement uses TRBV5-1 and TRBJ1-1; D unclear. Between the trimmed V and J ends, which lost 2 bases and 0 bases, there was a span of 8 bases. The CDR3 length is 14 residues. Germline lookup yields CDR1 SGHRS and CDR2 YFSETQ.

The gene calls are TRBV19 and TRBJ2-1; D uncertain. The V gene's germline CDR1 is LNHDA and CDR2 SQIVND (reference sequence). The length of the CDR3 is 16 residues. The V end lost 1 base, the J end lost 6 bases, and 16 bases lay between the germline ends. In DNA, the CDR3 is TGTGCCAGTAGTATAGGAGGACCACCGGGCCTCAATGAGCAGTTCTTC. It translates to CASSIGGPPGLNEQFF.

The V and J genes are TRBV6-6 and TRBJ2-2; D gene ambiguous. The germline V gene has CDR1 MNHNY and CDR2 SVGAGI (reference sequence). This CDR3 is built from 14 residues. The ends were cut back, 7 bases at V and 1 base at J, with 10 bases in the middle. In DNA, the CDR3 is TGTGCCAGCACAGCCCGACAGAACACCGGGGAGCTGTTTTTT. This encodes CASTARQNTGELFF.

This clone appeared once. The chain combines TRBV4-3 with TRBJ1-6, with a possible D match to TRBD1 (6 bases). Germline V gene data show CDR1 as LGHNA and CDR2 as YSLEER. Trimming took off 1 base at V and 10 bases at J, with 14 bases between the two ends. This CDR3 has 15 amino acids. The CDR3 bases are TGCGCCAGCAGCCAAGTAACGGGGGCACGGTCACCCCTCCACTTT. As protein: CASSQVTGARSPLHF.

This chain links TRBV7-9 with TRBJ1-1, with D possibly matching TRBD1 (5 bases). This CDR3 is 14 amino acids long. V was shortened by 4 bases and J by 5 bases, with 14 bases between the two germline ends. Germline V lookup: CDR1 SEHNR, CDR2 FQNEAQ (reference sequence). CDR3 bases: TGTGCCAGCAGCTCATACCAGGGTCCGACTGAAGCTTTCTTT. It translates to CASSSYQGPTEAFF.

The rearrangement joins TRBV7-8 to TRBJ1-6; D ambiguous. Germline V gene lookup returns CDR1 SGHVS and CDR2 FQNEAQ. The CDR3 is made up of 15 amino acids. V was cut by 1 base and J by 10 bases, with 14 bases left in between. The CDR3: CASSLGVKGKSPLHF. In nucleotides, the CDR3 is TGTGCCAGCAGCTTAGGTGTCAAGGGTAAATCACCCCTCCACTTT.

The V gene is TRBV5-1, the J gene TRBJ1-3, with D tentatively TRBD1 (6 bases). This CDR3 region has 15 residues. Germline loops: CDR1 SGHRS, CDR2 YFSETQ. Trimming cost V 4 bases and J 4 bases, with 15 bases left between them. The CDR3 region has the DNA TGCGCCAGCAGCCGTACACAGGGCGCCGGAAACACCATATATTTT. Protein: CASSRTQGAGNTIYF. The complete variable domain, with remaining parts taken from reference TRBV5-1 and TRBJ1-3, reads KAGVTQTPRYLIKTRGQQVTLSCSPISGHRSVSWYQQTPGQGLQFLFEYFSETQRNKGNFPGRFSGRQFSNSRSEMNVSTLELGDSALYLCASSRTQGAGNTIYFGEGSWLTVV.

This chain uses TRBV19 with TRBJ1-4; no firm D call. Trimming cost V 10 bases and J 0 bases, with 18 bases left between them. Germline V gives CDR1 LNHDA, CDR2 SQIVND (reference sequence). The CDR3 sequence is 16 residues long. CDR3: CATRRGGRATNEKLFF. DNA of the CDR3: TGTGCCACCCGGCGGGGAGGAAGGGCAACTAATGAAAAACTGTTTTTT.

The rearrangement links TRBV6-4 to TRBJ2-3; 12 bases map to TRBD2. Germline V lookup: CDR1 MRHNA, CDR2 SNTAGT. This CDR3 is 15 amino acids long. The V segment lost 6 bases and the J segment 4 bases; nucleotides outside the gene matches: 5. The CDR3 spells CASRRLAGVPDTQYF. The CDR3 DNA sequence: TGTGCCAGCAGGAGACTAGCGGGAGTCCCAGATACGCAGTATTTT.

V and J are TRBV6-6 and TRBJ2-2; either TRBD1 or TRBD2 may fit D (5 bases each). The CDR3 extends over 15 amino acids. V shed 6 bases and J shed 2 bases, with 13 bases lying between them. Per germline, CDR1 MNHNY and CDR2 SVGAGI (reference sequence). CDR3 in amino acids: CASSYGDGNTGELFF. The CDR3 DNA reads TGTGCCAGCAGCTACGGGGACGGAAACACCGGGGAGCTGTTTTTT.

The rearrangement joins TRBV5-1 to TRBJ2-3, with D possibly being TRBD1 or TRBD2 (5 bases each). The CDR3 sequence is 15 residues long. Trimming took off 4 bases at V and 6 bases at J, with 18 bases between the two ends. Germline V gives CDR1 SGHRS, CDR2 YFSETQ. This CDR3 is CASSIETGWGDTQYF. CDR3 coding DNA: TGCGCCAGCAGCATAGAAACCGGATGGGGGGATACGCAGTATTTT.

The chain has TRBV11-2 and TRBJ2-2; D uncertain. CDR1 and CDR2 (germline): SGHAT, FQNNGV. CDR3 length equals 15 residues. V lost 0 bases, J lost 8 bases, and 13 bases lay in between. The CDR3 here is CASSLDGLLFGELFF. CDR3 sequence (DNA): TGTGCCAGCAGCTTAGATGGGCTATTATTTGGGGAGCTGTTTTTT.

A single count supports this clone. The rearrangement joins TRBV5-4 to TRBJ2-5, with 15 bases matching TRBD2. Trimming removed 2 bases from V and 4 bases from J; junction bases left unmatched: 3. The CDR3 covers 16 residues. The germline CDR1 and CDR2 sequences are SGHNT and YYREEE (reference sequence). CDR3 in amino acids: CASSLRTSGGAETQYF. In DNA form, the CDR3 reads TGTGCCAGCAGCTTACGGACTAGCGGGGGGGCAGAGACCCAGTACTTC.

The chain links TRBV19 to TRBJ1-5; D gene unclear. V lost 5 bases, J lost 0 bases, and 17 bases lay in between. Germline loops: CDR1 LNHDA, CDR2 SQIVND (reference sequence). The CDR3 contains 17 residues. In nucleotides, the CDR3 is TGTGCCAGTAGTGTCATGGACGGGAGAATTAGCAATCAGCCCCAGCATTTT. It encodes CASSVMDGRISNQPQHF.

CDR3 protein: CASSRGAGSYEQYF. DNA of the CDR3: TGTGCCAGCAGCCGCGGGGCAGGGTCCTACGAGCAGTACTTC. This chain links TRBV7-2 with TRBJ2-7, with D possibly TRBD2 on 6 matching bases. CDR1 and CDR2 from the germline V gene are SGHTA and FQGNSA. CDR3 size: 14 residues. Trimming cost V 5 bases and J 1 base, with 12 bases left between them.

This chain connects TRBV2 to TRBJ2-7, with D possibly matching TRBD1 (5 bases). Trimming took off 4 bases at V and 6 bases at J, with 16 bases between the two ends. The CDR3 is 14 amino acids. Germline CDR1 and CDR2: SNHLY and FYNNEI. The CDR3 region is CASSGLRVSGEQYF. The CDR3 coding sequence is TGTGCCAGCAGTGGACTCAGGGTGTCTGGCGAGCAGTACTTC.

The chain couples TRBV7-6 to TRBJ2-7, with a tentative D call TRBD2 (5 bases). The CDR3 loop spans 13 amino acids. V lost 3 bases and J lost 1, with 7 bases in between. CDR1 and CDR2 (germline): SGHVS, FNYEAQ. CDR3: CASSLWESYEQYF. In nucleotides, the CDR3 is TGTGCCAGCAGCTTGTGGGAGTCCTACGAGCAGTACTTC.

This chain joins TRBV19 and TRBJ2-1; TRBD1 matches 9 bases. The germline gives CDR1 LNHDA, CDR2 SQIVND (reference sequence). The CDR3 has 14 amino acids. V lost 6 bases, J lost 7 bases, and 7 bases stayed unmatched. CDR3 sequence reads: CASRPRDRANEQFF. Written as DNA, the CDR3 is TGTGCCAGTAGACCCCGGGACAGGGCTAATGAGCAGTTCTTC.

The gene calls are TRBV14 and TRBJ2-4; 8 nucleotides match TRBD1. J was trimmed by 9 bases and V by 3 bases; bases with no gene match: 4. The CDR3 extends over 13 amino acids. Germline CDR1 and CDR2: SGHDN and FVKESK. CDR3 residues: CASSQDRASIQYF. DNA of the CDR3: TGTGCCAGCAGCCAGGACAGGGCGAGCATTCAGTACTTC. The full variable domain, its missing parts supplied by reference TRBV14 and TRBJ2-4, is EAGVTQFPSHSVIEKGQTVTLRCDPISGHDNLYWYRRVMGKEIKFLLHFVKESKQDESGMPNNRFLAERTGGTYSTLKVQPAELEDSGVYFCASSQDRASIQYFGAGTRLSVL.

As for this clone: Additional DNA sequences in this sample encode the identical CDR3. V usage is TRBV5-1 and J usage is TRBJ2-5; TRBD2 agrees at 11 bases. V shed 0 bases and J 2 bases; nucleotides not matched to a gene: 3. CDR1 SGHRS and CDR2 YFSETQ come from the germline V gene. The CDR3 consists of 16 residues. The CDR3 DNA is TGCGCCAGCAGCTTGGGAGGGACTAGCGGTCAAGAGACCCAGTACTTC. Amino acids: CASSLGGTSGQETQYF.

About this clone: Other nucleotide sequences in the sample specify the same CDR3. This sequence joins TRBV7-9 and TRBJ2-6; the match to TRBD1 covers 7 bases. Per the germline V gene, CDR1 is SEHNR and CDR2 is FQNEAQ (reference sequence). This CDR3 region has 16 residues. Trimming removed 1 base from V and 0 bases from J; junction bases left unmatched: 0. Written as DNA, the CDR3 is TGTGCCAGCAGCTTAGGACAGGGCTCTGGGGCCAACGTCCTGACTTTC. Residues: CASSLGQGSGANVLTF.

J is TRBJ2-3 and V is TRBV7-9; the D gene could be TRBD1 or TRBD2 (5 bases each). In germline, CDR1 is SEHNR, CDR2 FQNEAQ (reference sequence). The CDR3 spans 14 residues. Trimming took 8 bases from V and 0 from J, leaving 12 bases between them. Here the CDR3 reads CASAAGASTDTQYF. The CDR3 nucleotides are TGTGCCAGCGCCGCCGGGGCTAGCACAGATACGCAGTATTTT.